Below, one T cell receptor (beta chain) is given with its context. The data derive from a study of T-cell memory formation after mild COVID-19. TCRdb independently ran MiXCR on the 5' RACE reads; one entry per CDR3 protein. This repertoire shows 75,000 to 95,000 distinct CDR3 sequences, 13% found once; its top ten account for about 26%. Germline V gene sequence: CDR1 SGHNT, CDR2 YYREEE (reference sequence). The CDR3 runs 15 residues. Trimming shortened V by 3 bases and J by 8 bases, and 18 bases separated the two germline ends. The chain is built from TRBV5-4 and TRBJ2-1; D possibly corresponds to TRBD2 (7 bases). This receptor was taken from an adult woman who had mild COVID-19 (a few samples of this study predate the infection). Cell type and time point are not known. Sequencing used PBMCs or a T cell subset sorted from them (not recorded which). The CDR3 DNA reads TGTGCCAGCAGCTGGGGGGGCAGGGGAAGCGATGAGCAGTTCTTC. Protein sequence: CASSWGGRGSDEQFF.